The source of this T cell receptor beta chain is a study of shared clonotypes between healthy human individuals. J was trimmed by 3 bases and V by 4 bases; bases with no gene match: 2. Germline values: CDR1 KGHSH, CDR2 LQKENI. This CDR3 is 13 amino acids long. The method was immunoSEQ multiplex PCR; TCRdb's version includes in-frame clones alone and lacks a portion of them. In the table there are some 2 million clones, 85% to 95% of which are singletons. The source is a man aged 18 to 30 in good health. The rearrangement links TRBV18 to TRBJ2-5, with 7 bases matching TRBD1. Material for sequencing was naive CD4+ T cells sorted from blood. Noted subset: CD45RA+ positively selected. DNA of the CDR3: TGTGCCAGCTCACACGGGACAGAAGAGACCCAGTACTTC. It yields the protein CASSHGTEETQYF.